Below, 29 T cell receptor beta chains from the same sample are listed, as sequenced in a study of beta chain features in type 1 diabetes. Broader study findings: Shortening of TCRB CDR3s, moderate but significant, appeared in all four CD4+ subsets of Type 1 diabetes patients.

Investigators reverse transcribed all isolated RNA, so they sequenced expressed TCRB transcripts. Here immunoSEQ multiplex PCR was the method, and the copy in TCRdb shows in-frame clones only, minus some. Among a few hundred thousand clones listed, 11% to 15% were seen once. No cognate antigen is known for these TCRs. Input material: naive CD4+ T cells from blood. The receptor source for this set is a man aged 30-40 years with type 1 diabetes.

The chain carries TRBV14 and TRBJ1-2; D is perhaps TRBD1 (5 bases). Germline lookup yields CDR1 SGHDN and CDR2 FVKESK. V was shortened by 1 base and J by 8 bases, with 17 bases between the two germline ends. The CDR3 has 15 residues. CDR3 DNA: TGTGCCAGCAGCCAAGTTGCGGTCGGGGGGAGCGGCTACACCTTC. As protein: CASSQVAVGGSGYTF. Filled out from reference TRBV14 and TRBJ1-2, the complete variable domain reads EAGVTQFPSHSVIEKGQTVTLRCDPISGHDNLYWYRRVMGKEIKFLLHFVKESKQDESGMPNNRFLAERTGGTYSTLKVQPAELEDSGVYFCASSQVAVGGSGYTFGSGTRLTVV.

CDR3 residues: CASSSTPPRDRADTQYF. The CDR3 region has the DNA TGCGCCAGCAGCTCCACGCCCCCCCGGGACAGGGCAGATACGCAGTATTTT. This rearrangement joins TRBV5-1 to TRBJ2-3, with 9 bases identical to TRBD1. Germline trimming cut 3 bases from V and 4 bases from J; bases unmatched to any gene: 12. Germline lookup yields CDR1 SGHRS and CDR2 YFSETQ. The CDR3 loop spans 17 amino acids. The complete variable domain, with remaining parts taken from reference TRBV5-1 and TRBJ2-3, reads KAGVTQTPRYLIKTRGQQVTLSCSPISGHRSVSWYQQTPGQGLQFLFEYFSETQRNKGNFPGRFSGRQFSNSRSEMNVSTLELGDSALYLCASSSTPPRDRADTQYFGPGTRLTVL.

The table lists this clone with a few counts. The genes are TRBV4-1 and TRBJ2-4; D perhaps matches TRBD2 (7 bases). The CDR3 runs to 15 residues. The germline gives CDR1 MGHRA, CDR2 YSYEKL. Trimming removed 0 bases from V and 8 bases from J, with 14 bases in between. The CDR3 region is CASSQERQGRDIQYF. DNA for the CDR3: TGCGCCAGCAGCCAAGAGAGGCAGGGGAGGGACATTCAGTACTTC.

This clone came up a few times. CDR3: CASSRQGAEAFF. The CDR3, as DNA: TGTGCCAGCAGCCGACAGGGAGCTGAAGCTTTCTTT. The chain recombines TRBV2 with TRBJ1-1; 7 nucleotides line up with TRBD1. The CDR3 length is 12 residues. J was trimmed by 6 bases and V by 6 bases; bases with no gene match: 4. Looked up from germline, CDR1 is SNHLY and CDR2 is FYNNEI.

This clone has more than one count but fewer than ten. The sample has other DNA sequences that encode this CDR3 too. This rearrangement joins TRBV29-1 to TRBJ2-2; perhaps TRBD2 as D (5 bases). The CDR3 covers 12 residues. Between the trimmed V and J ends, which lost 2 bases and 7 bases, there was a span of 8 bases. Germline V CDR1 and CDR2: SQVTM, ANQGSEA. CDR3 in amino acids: CSVERGSGELFF. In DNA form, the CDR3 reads TGCAGCGTTGAAAGAGGGAGCGGGGAGCTGTTTTTT.

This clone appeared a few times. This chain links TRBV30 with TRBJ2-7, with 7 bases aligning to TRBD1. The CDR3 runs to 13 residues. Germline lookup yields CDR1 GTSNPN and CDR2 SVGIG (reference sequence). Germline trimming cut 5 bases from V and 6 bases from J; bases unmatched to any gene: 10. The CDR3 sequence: CAWYRDSPGEQYF. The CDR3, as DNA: TGTGCCTGGTATCGGGACAGCCCCGGCGAGCAGTACTTC.

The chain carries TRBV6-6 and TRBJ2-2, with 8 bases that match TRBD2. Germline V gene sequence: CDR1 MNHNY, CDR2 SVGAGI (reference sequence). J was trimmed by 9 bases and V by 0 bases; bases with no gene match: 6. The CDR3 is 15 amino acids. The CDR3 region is CASSYSVRGGRELFF. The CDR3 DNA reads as TGTGCCAGCAGTTACTCTGTCCGGGGGGGCCGGGAGCTGTTTTTT.

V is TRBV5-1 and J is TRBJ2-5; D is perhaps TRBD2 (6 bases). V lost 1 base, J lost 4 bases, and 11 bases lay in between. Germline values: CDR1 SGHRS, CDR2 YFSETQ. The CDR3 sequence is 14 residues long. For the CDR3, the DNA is TGCGCCAGCAGCTTGCGGGAGCGCGGAGAGACCCAGTACTTC. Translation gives CASSLRERGETQYF.

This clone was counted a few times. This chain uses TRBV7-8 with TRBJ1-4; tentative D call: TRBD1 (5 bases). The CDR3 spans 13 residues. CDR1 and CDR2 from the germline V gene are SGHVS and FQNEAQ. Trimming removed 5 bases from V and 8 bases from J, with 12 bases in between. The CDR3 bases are TGTGCCAGCAGCCAGGGACTTAACGAAAAACTGTTTTTT. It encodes CASSQGLNEKLFF. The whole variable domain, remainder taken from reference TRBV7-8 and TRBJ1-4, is GAGVSQSPRYKVAKRGQDVALRCDPISGHVSLFWYQQALGQGPEFLTYFQNEAQLDKSGLPSDRFFAERPEGSVSTLKIQRTQQEDSAVYLCASSQGLNEKLFFGSGTQLSVL.

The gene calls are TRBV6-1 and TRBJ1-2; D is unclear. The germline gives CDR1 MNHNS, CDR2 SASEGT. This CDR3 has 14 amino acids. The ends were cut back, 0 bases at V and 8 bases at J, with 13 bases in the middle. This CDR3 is CASSEAGGRSGYTF. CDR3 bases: TGTGCCAGCAGTGAAGCAGGTGGCAGGTCGGGCTACACCTTC.

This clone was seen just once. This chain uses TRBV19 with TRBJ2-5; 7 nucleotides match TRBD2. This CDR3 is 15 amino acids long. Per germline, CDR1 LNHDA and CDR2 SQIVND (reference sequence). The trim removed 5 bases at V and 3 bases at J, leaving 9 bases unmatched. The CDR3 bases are TGTGCCAGTAGTGCCTTGGAAGCGGGGAAAGAGACCCAGTACTTC. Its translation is CASSALEAGKETQYF. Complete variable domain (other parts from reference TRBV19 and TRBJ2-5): DGGITQSPKYLFRKEGQNVTLSCEQNLNHDAMYWYRQDPGQGLRLIYYSQIVNDFQKGDIAEGYSVSREKKESFPLTVTSAQKNPTAFYLCASSALEAGKETQYFGPGTRLLVL.

DNA of the CDR3: TGTGCCAGCAGCTTAGGGGGTCCCGGGGAGCTGTTTTTT. Translated, it gives CASSLGGPGELFF. V and J are TRBV5-8 and TRBJ2-2; possibly TRBD1 for D (6 bases). CDR1 SGHTS and CDR2 YDEGEE come from the germline V gene. The CDR3 covers 13 residues. V lost 2 bases and J lost 6, with 8 bases in between.

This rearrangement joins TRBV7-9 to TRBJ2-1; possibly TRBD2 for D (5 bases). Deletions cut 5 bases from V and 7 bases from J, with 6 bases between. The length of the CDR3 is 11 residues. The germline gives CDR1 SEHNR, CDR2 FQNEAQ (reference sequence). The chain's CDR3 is CASSRGNEQFF. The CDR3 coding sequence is TGTGCCAGCAGCCGAGGGAATGAGCAGTTCTTC.

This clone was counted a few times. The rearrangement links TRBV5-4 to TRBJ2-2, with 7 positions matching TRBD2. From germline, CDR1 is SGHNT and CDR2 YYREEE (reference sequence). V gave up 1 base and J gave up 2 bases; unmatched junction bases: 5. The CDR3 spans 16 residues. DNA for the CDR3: TGTGCCAGCAGCTTGTCAAGCGGGGCTAACACCGGGGAGCTGTTTTTT. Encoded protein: CASSLSSGANTGELFF.

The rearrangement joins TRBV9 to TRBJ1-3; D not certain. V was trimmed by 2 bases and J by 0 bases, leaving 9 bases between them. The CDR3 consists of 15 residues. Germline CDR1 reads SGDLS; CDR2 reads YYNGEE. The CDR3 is CASSVLSSSGNTIYF. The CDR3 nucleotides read TGTGCCAGCAGCGTCCTATCTAGCTCTGGAAACACCATATATTTT.

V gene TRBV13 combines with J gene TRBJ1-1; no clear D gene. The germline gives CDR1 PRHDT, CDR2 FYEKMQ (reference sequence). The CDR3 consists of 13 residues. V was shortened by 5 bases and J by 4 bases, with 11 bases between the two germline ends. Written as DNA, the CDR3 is TGTGCCAGCAGCATACACCTGGTCACTGAAGCTTTCTTT. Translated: CASSIHLVTEAFF.

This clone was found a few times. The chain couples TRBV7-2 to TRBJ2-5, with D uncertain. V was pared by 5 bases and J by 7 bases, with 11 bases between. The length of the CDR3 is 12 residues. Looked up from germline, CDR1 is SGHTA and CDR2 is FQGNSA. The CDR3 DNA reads TGTGCCAGCAGCGCCCAACCCGGGACCCAGTACTTC. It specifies CASSAQPGTQYF.

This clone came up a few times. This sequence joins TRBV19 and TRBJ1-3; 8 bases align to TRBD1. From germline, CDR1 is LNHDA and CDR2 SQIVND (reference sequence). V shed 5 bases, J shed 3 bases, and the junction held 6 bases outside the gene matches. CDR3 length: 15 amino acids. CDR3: CASSVADRDGNTIYF. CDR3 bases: TGTGCCAGTAGTGTCGCGGACAGGGATGGAAACACCATATATTTT.

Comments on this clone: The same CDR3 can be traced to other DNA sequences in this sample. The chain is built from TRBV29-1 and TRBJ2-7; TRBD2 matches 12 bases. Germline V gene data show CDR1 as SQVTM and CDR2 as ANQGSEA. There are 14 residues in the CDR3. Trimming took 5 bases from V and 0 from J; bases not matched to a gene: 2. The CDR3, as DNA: TGCAGCGTTAAGGGACTAGCGGGCTCCTACGAGCAGTACTTC. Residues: CSVKGLAGSYEQYF.

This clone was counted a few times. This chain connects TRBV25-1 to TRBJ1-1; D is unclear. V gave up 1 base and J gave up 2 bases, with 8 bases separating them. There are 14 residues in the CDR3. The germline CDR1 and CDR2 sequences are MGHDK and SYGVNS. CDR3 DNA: TGTGCCAGCAGTGAATTGTCCCAAAACACTGAAGCTTTCTTT. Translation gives CASSELSQNTEAFF.

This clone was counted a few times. This chain's CDR3 is CASSPTVPGLAGGPYEQYF. As DNA, the CDR3 is TGCGCCAGCAGCCCGACCGTTCCGGGACTAGCGGGAGGGCCCTACGAGCAGTACTTC. The J gene is TRBJ2-7, the V gene TRBV5-1; 16 bases line up with TRBD2. V gave up 4 bases and J gave up 2 bases; unmatched junction bases: 12. Germline CDR1 SGHRS, CDR2 YFSETQ. The CDR3 length is 19 residues.

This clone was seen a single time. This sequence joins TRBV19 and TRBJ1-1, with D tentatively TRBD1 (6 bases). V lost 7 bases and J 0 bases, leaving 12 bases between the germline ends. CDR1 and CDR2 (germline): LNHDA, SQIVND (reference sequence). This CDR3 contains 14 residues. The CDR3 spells CASKYQGLNTEAFF. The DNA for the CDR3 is TGTGCCAGTAAGTATCAGGGGTTGAACACTGAAGCTTTCTTT.

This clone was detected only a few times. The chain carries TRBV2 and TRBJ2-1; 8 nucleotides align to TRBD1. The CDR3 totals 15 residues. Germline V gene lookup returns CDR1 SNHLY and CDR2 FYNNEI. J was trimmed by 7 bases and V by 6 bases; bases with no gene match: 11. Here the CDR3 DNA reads TGTGCCAGCAGCCAGGACAGGGCTGGTAGTAATGAGCAGTTCTTC. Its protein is CASSQDRAGSNEQFF.

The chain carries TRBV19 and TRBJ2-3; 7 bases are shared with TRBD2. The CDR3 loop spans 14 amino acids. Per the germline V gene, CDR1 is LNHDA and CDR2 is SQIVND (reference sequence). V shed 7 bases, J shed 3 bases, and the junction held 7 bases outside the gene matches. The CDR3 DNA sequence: TGTGCCAGTACCCCTGGCGGGGGTACAGATACGCAGTATTTT. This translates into CASTPGGGTDTQYF. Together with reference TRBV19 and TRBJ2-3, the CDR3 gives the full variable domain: DGGITQSPKYLFRKEGQNVTLSCEQNLNHDAMYWYRQDPGQGLRLIYYSQIVNDFQKGDIAEGYSVSREKKESFPLTVTSAQKNPTAFYLCASTPGGGTDTQYFGPGTRLTVL.

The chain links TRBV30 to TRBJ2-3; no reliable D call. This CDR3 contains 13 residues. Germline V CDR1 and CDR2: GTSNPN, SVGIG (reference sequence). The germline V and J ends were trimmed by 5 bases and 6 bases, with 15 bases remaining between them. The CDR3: CAWQKASTDTQYF. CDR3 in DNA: TGTGCCTGGCAAAAAGCTTCCACGGATACGCAGTATTTT.

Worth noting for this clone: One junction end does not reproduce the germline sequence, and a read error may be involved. The DNA of the CDR3 is TGTGCTAGCAGCTTAGCGACAGGCGGGACCCAGTACTTC. Protein product: CASSLATGGTQYF. V is TRBV7-7 and J is TRBJ2-5, with D possibly matching TRBD1 (6 bases). The CDR3 covers 13 residues. Germline assignment: CDR1 SSHAT and CDR2 FNYEAQ (reference sequence).

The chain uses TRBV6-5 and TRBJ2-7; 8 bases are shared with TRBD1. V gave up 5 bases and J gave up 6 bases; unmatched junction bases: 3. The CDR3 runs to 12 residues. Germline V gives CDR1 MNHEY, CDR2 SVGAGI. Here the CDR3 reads CASSRDRREQYF. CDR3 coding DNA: TGTGCCAGCAGTCGGGACAGGCGCGAGCAGTACTTC.

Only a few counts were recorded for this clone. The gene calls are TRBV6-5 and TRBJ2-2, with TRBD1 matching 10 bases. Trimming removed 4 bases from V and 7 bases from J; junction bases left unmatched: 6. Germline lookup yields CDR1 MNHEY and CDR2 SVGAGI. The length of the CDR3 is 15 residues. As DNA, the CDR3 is TGTGCCAGCAGTTCCGGGACAGGGGAGATCGGGGAGCTGTTTTTT. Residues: CASSSGTGEIGELFF.

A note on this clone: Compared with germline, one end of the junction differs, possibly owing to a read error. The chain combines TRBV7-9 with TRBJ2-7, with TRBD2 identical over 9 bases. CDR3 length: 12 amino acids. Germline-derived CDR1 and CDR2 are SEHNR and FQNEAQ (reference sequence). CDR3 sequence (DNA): TGTGCCAGCAGCCCGCAAACCGGGACTAGCAACTTC. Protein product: CASSPQTGTSNF. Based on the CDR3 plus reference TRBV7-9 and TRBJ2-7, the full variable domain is DTGVSQNPRHKITKRGQNVTFRCDPISEHNRLYWYRQTLGQGPEFLTYFQNEAQLEKSRLLSDRFSAERPKGSFSTLEIQRTEQGDSAMYLCASSPQTGTSNFGPGTRLTVT.